This section outlines one TCR beta chain sequence together with its context. The antigen is unknown. The table came from immunoSEQ multiplex PCR; TCRdb's copy has only in-frame clones and leaves some out. The repertoire consists of about 70,000 clones, with 88% occurring once and the leading ten covering about 5%. This entry is derived from a study of T cell responses to AZD1222 COVID-19 vaccine. The study, taken as a whole, reports: With dominance at 160-218 and 743-854, vaccine-associated CD4 TCRs spanned spike. No day 14 peak samples; only post-peak repertoires were characterized. There were mostly white British donors and more females than males, and clonal diversity was possibly underestimated. The reported proportion of spike-specific TCRs targeting unmutated variant regions was nearly half.

Germline loops: CDR1 SGHAT, CDR2 FQDESV (reference sequence). The CDR3 length is 15 residues. The V and J ends lost 3 bases and 2 bases, in that order; junction bases with no gene match: 5. This TCR came from an adult in good health. The chain uses TRBV11-1 and TRBJ2-3; 7 bases are a match to TRBD1. The specimen comprised peripheral blood, sampled on day 0 of MenACWY control vaccination. CDR3 in DNA: TGTGCCAGCAGCTTTGAAGGGGGCCACACAGATACGCAGTATTTT. Residues: CASSFEGGHTDTQYF.